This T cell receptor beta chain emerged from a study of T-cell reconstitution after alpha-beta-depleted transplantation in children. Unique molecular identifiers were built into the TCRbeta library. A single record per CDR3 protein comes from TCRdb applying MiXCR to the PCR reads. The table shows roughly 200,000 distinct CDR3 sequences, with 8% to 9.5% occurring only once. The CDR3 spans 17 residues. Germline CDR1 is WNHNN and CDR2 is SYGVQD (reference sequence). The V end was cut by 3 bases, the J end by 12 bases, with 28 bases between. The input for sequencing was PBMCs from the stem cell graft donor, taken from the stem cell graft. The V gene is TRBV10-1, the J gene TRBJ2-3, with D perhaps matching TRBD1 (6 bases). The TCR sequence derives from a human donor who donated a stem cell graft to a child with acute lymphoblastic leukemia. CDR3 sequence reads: CASSDPVVGTPQGRQYF. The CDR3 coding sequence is TGCGCCAGCAGTGACCCCGTGGTGGGGACACCCCAAGGGAGACAGTATTTT.